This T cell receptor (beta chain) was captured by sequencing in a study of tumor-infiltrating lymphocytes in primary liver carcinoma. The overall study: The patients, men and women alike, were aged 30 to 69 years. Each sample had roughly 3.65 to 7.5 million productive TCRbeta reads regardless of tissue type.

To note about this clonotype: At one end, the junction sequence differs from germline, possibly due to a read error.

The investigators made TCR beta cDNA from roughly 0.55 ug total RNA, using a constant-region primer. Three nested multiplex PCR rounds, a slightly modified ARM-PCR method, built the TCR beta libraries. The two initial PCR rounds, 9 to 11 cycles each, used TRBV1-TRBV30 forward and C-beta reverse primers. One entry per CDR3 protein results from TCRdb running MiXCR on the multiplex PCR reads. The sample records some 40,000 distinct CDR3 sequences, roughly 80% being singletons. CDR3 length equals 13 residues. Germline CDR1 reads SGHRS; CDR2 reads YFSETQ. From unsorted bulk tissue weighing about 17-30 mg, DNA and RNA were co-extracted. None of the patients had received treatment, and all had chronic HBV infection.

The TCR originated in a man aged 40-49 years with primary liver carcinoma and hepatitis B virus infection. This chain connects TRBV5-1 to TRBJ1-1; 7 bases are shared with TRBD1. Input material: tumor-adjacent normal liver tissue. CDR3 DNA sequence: TGCGCCGGCAGTCAACAGGGGAACGCTGAAGCTTTCTTT. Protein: CAGSQQGNAEAFF.